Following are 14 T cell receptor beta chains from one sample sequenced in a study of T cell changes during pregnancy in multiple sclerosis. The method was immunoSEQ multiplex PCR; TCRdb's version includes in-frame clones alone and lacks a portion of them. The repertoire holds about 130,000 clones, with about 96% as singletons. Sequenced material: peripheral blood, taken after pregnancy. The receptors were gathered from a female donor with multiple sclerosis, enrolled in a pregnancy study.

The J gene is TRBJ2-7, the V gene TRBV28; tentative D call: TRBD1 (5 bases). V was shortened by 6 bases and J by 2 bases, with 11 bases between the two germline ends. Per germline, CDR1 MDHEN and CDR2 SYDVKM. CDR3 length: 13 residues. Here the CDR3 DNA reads TGTGCCAGCAGGGCGACAGCTACCTACGAGCAGTACTTC. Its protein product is CASRATATYEQYF.

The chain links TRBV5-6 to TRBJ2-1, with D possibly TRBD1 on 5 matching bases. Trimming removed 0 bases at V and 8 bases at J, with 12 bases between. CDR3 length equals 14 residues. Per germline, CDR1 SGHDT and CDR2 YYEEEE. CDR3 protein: CASSLEVTRDEQFF. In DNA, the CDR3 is TGTGCCAGCAGCTTGGAGGTGACCAGGGATGAGCAGTTCTTC.

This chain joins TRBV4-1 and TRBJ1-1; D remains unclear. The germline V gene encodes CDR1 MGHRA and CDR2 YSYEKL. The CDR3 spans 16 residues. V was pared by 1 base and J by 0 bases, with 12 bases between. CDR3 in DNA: TGCGCCAGCAGCCAAGCTCCGGATAGCATGAACACTGAAGCTTTCTTT. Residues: CASSQAPDSMNTEAFF.

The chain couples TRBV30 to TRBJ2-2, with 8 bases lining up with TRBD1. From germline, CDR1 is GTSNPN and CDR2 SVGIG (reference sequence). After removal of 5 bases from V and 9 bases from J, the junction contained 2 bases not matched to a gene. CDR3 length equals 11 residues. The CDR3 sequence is CAWYRGWELFF. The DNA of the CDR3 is TGTGCCTGGTACAGGGGGTGGGAGCTGTTTTTT.

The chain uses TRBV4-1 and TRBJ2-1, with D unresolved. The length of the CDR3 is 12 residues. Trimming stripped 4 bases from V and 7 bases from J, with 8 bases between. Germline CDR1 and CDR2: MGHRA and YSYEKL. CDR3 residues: CASSRLENEQFF. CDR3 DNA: TGCGCCAGCAGCCGATTAGAGAATGAGCAGTTCTTC.

CDR3 region: CARPTSGVSEQYF. In DNA, the CDR3 is TGCGCCAGACCAACTAGCGGGGTAAGCGAGCAGTACTTC. V usage is TRBV23-1 and J usage is TRBJ2-7; 10 bases map to TRBD2. TRBV23-1 is flagged as an ORF with uncertain function. The J segment lost 6 bases and the V segment lost 9 bases, leaving 8 bases of the junction unmatched. The CDR3 spans 13 residues.

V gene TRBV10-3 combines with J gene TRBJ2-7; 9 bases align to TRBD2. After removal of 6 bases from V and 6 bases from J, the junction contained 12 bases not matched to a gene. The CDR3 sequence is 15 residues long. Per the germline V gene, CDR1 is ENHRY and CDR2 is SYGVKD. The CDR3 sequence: CAIRGGGRDLAEQYF. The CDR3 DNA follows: TGTGCCATCAGAGGTGGCGGGAGGGATTTGGCCGAGCAGTACTTC.

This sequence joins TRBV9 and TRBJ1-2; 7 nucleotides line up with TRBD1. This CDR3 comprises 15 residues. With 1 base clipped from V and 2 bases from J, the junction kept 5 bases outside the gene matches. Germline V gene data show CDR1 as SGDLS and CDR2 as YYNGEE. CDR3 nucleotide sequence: TGTGCCAGCAGCGTACAGACAGGGCTAAACTATGGCTACACCTTC. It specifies CASSVQTGLNYGYTF.

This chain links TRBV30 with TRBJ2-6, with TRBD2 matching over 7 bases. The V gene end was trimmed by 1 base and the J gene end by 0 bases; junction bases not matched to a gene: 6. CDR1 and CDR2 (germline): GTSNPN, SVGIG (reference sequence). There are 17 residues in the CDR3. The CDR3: CAWSARRTSSGANVLTF. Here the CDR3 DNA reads TGTGCCTGGAGTGCACGTAGGACTAGCTCTGGGGCCAACGTCCTGACTTTC.

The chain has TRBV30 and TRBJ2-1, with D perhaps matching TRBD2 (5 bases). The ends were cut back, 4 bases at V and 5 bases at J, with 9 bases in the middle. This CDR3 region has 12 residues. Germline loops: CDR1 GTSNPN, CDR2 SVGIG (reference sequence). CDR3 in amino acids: CAWTEADNEQFF. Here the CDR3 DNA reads TGTGCCTGGACGGAAGCGGACAATGAGCAGTTCTTC.

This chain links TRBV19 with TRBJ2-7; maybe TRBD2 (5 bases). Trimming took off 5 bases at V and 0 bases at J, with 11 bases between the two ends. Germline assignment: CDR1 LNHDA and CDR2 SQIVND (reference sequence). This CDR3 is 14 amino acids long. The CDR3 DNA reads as TGTGCCAGTAGTTTCAGGAGGAGCTCCTACGAGCAGTACTTC. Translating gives CASSFRRSSYEQYF.

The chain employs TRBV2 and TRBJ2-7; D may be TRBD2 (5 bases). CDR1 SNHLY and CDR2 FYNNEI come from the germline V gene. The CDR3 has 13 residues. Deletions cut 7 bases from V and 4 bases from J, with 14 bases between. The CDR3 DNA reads TGTGCCAGCAACGTCGTAAGAGGGTACGAGCAGTACTTC. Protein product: CASNVVRGYEQYF.

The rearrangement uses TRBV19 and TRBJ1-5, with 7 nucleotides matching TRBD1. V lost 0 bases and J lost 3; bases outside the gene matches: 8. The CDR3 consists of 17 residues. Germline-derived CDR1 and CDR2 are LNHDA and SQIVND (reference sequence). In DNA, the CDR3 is TGTGCCAGTAGTATAGACGGTGGGACAGCCCCCAATCAGCCCCAGCATTTT. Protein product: CASSIDGGTAPNQPQHF. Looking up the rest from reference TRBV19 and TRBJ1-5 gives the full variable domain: DGGITQSPKYLFRKEGQNVTLSCEQNLNHDAMYWYRQDPGQGLRLIYYSQIVNDFQKGDIAEGYSVSREKKESFPLTVTSAQKNPTAFYLCASSIDGGTAPNQPQHFGDGTRLSIL.

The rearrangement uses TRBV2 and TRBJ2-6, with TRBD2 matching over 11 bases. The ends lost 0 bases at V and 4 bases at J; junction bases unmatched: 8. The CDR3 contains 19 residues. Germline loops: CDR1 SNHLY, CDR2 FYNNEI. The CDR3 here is CASSEARGLAEAGANVLTF. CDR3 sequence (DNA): TGTGCCAGCAGTGAAGCCCGGGGACTAGCGGAAGCCGGGGCCAACGTCCTGACTTTC.